A single count supports the clone carrying this T cell receptor beta chain. Its target is unknown. Peripheral blood was drawn, approximately 9.4 milliliters per donor. This sample stems from a study of blood T cells in healthy people across ages. It was with a sample-barcoded 5' primer and a J-beta primer mix that a second PCR of roughly 6 to 12 cycles was run. TCRdb reprocessed the 5' RACE reads with MiXCR, giving one entry per CDR3 protein. The table shows 790,000 or so distinct CDR3 sequences, with 46% occurring only once. Study-level points and caveats: Among long-lived donors, naive CD4+ cells were more numerous and diversity higher than in aged donors.

Germline CDR1 is MNHEY and CDR2 is SVGEGT. Trimming removed 5 bases from V and 6 bases from J, with 16 bases in between. The CDR3 sequence is 14 residues long. This TCR came from a man older than 75 in good health. V is TRBV6-2 or TRBV6-3 and J is TRBJ1-2, with D perhaps matching TRBD1 (5 bases). The material sequenced was blood. The CDR3, as DNA: TGTGCCAGCAGTAGCAACCAGGGAGGTCATGGCTACACCTTC. It is translated as CASSSNQGGHGYTF.